The 18 T cell receptor beta chains below were found in one sample sequenced in a study of blood T cells in healthy people across ages. Then a second PCR, running roughly 7 to 11 cycles, was carried out with a sample-barcoded 5' primer and a J-beta primer mix. TCRdb used MiXCR to reprocess the 5' RACE reads, holding one entry per CDR3 protein. The data show 1.5 million to 2 million distinct CDR3 sequences, 28% seen once. The sample taken for sequencing was blood. These receptors were collected from a woman in her twenties or thirties in good health.

The chain is built from TRBV5-5 and TRBJ2-1; D call uncertain. Germline assignment: CDR1 SGHKS and CDR2 YYEKEE (reference sequence). This CDR3 spans 17 amino acids. Trimming stripped 1 base from V and 8 bases from J, with 22 bases between. The CDR3 spells CASSLKGNPRIEDEQFF. The CDR3 DNA reads as TGTGCCAGCAGCTTGAAGGGAAACCCCCGAATTGAGGATGAGCAGTTCTTC.

The chain links TRBV20-1 to TRBJ2-3; 11 bases align to TRBD2. The CDR3 consists of 15 residues. V gave up 4 bases and J gave up 6 bases; unmatched junction bases: 9. Germline-derived CDR1 and CDR2 are DFQATT and SNEGSKA (reference sequence). CDR3 coding DNA: TGCAGTGCTAACCCCCTAGCGGGAGGTACGGATACGCAGTATTTT. This encodes CSANPLAGGTDTQYF.

This clonotype appeared a single time. The gene calls are TRBV6-2 or TRBV6-3 and TRBJ1-1; D might be TRBD1 (5 bases). The CDR3 sequence is 13 residues long. Germline V gene lookup returns CDR1 MNHEY and CDR2 SVGEGT. V lost 5 bases to trimming and J lost 6 bases, with 13 bases between them. DNA of the CDR3: TGTGCCAGCAGTCCAGTTGGAGGGGCTGAAGCTTTCTTT. Translation gives CASSPVGGAEAFF.

This clonotype was observed a handful of times. The rearrangement joins TRBV5-5 to TRBJ2-7; TRBD1 is a possible D gene (6 bases). V was trimmed by 1 base and J by 7 bases, leaving 12 bases between them. Looked up from germline, CDR1 is SGHKS and CDR2 is YYEKEE (reference sequence). The CDR3 extends over 13 amino acids. In DNA, the CDR3 is TGTGCCAGCAGCTTGCACAGGGTGATTGAGCAGTACTTC. It codes for CASSLHRVIEQYF.

This clonotype appeared a few times. The CDR3 region has the DNA TGTGCCAGTAGTCTACCGGGACAGGGCCCCTTAGGCACGCAGTATTTT. It translates to CASSLPGQGPLGTQYF. The chain combines TRBV19 with TRBJ2-3, with 9 nucleotides matching TRBD1. The length of the CDR3 is 16 residues. The V segment lost 5 bases and the J segment 9 bases; nucleotides outside the gene matches: 15. Looked up from germline, CDR1 is LNHDA and CDR2 is SQIVND (reference sequence).

This chain connects TRBV6-5 to TRBJ1-6, with D unclear. This CDR3 contains 15 residues. Germline CDR1 is MNHEY and CDR2 is SVGAGI. Trimming took off 0 bases at V and 9 bases at J, with 12 bases between the two ends. The CDR3 DNA reads TGTGCCAGCAGTTACTCACCGGGTGAGGTTTCACCCCTCCACTTT. Its protein is CASSYSPGEVSPLHF.

The chain links TRBV4-3 to TRBJ2-7, with TRBD1 matching 8 bases. V shed 0 bases and J 3 bases; nucleotides not matched to a gene: 10. Germline values: CDR1 LGHNA, CDR2 YSLEER. The CDR3 length is 17 residues. For the CDR3, the DNA is TGCGCCAGCAGCCAAGACCAGGGGGCAGGGTACATCTACGAGCAGTACTTC. Amino acid sequence: CASSQDQGAGYIYEQYF.

The chain links TRBV27 to TRBJ1-2; the match to TRBD1 covers 9 bases. With 5 bases clipped from V and 8 bases from J, the junction kept 12 bases outside the gene matches. CDR3 length equals 15 residues. Germline-derived CDR1 and CDR2 are MNHEY and SMNVEV (reference sequence). The CDR3 reads CASSPAPGQGGGYTF. The DNA of the CDR3 is TGTGCCAGCAGTCCTGCACCGGGACAGGGAGGAGGCTACACCTTC.

The rearrangement joins TRBV7-9 to TRBJ1-2; D is unresolved. Germline V gene data show CDR1 as SEHNR and CDR2 as FQNEAQ (reference sequence). This CDR3 has 17 residues. Trimming stripped 1 base from V and 0 bases from J, with 15 bases between. CDR3 loop: CASSLDGSRSTNYGYTF. The CDR3 DNA reads TGTGCCAGCAGCTTAGATGGATCCAGGTCTACTAACTATGGCTACACCTTC.

This rearrangement joins TRBV2 to TRBJ2-2; possible D gene TRBD2, 5 bases. Trimming pared 7 bases from V and 5 bases from J, leaving 20 bases between. The CDR3 runs to 16 residues. Germline V gives CDR1 SNHLY, CDR2 FYNNEI. CDR3 sequence: CASTPDHGVGTGELFF. CDR3 bases: TGTGCCAGCACGCCGGACCACGGGGTTGGAACCGGGGAGCTGTTTTTT.

This clonotype was picked up a small number of times. The chain combines TRBV29-1 with TRBJ1-4; D uncertain. V shed 3 bases and J shed 4 bases, with 9 bases lying between them. The CDR3 extends over 13 amino acids. Germline CDR1 reads SQVTM; CDR2 reads ANQGSEA. CDR3 in DNA: TGCAGCGTTGACAAGGGTTATAATGAAAAACTGTTTTTT. Residues: CSVDKGYNEKLFF.

This chain connects TRBV7-9 to TRBJ2-7, with D perhaps TRBD2 (6 bases). This CDR3 is 16 amino acids long. Germline CDR1 reads SEHNR; CDR2 reads FQNEAQ (reference sequence). With 5 bases removed from V and 5 bases from J, the gap between germline ends came to 22 bases. Here the CDR3 reads CASSALGWGTSHEQYF. CDR3 in DNA: TGTGCCAGCAGCGCACTTGGGTGGGGGACTTCCCACGAGCAGTACTTC.

V gene TRBV10-2 combines with J gene TRBJ1-2, with no clear D. V was shortened by 5 bases and J by 0 bases, with 10 bases between the two germline ends. The CDR3 has 14 residues. Germline CDR1 and CDR2: WSHSY and SAAADI. Here the CDR3 reads CASSPTISNYGYTF. CDR3 nucleotide sequence: TGCGCCAGCAGTCCTACGATTTCTAACTATGGCTACACCTTC.

This clonotype was recorded a few times. The rearrangement uses TRBV15 and TRBJ2-3; weak D call: TRBD2 (5 bases). Germline assignment: CDR1 LNHNV and CDR2 YYDKDF (reference sequence). The CDR3 has 15 residues. The germline V and J ends were trimmed by 3 bases and 4 bases, with 14 bases remaining between them. This CDR3 is CATSRDSYKPDTQYF. The CDR3 DNA is TGTGCCACCAGCAGGGACTCGTACAAGCCAGATACGCAGTATTTT.

This clonotype was counted only a few times. J is TRBJ1-1 and V is TRBV7-8; no definite D call. V lost 9 bases and J lost 4, with 12 bases in between. This CDR3 region has 12 residues. CDR1 is SGHVS, CDR2 FQNEAQ, per germline. CDR3 region: CASGVGGTEAFF. For the CDR3, the DNA is TGTGCCAGTGGGGTTGGCGGCACTGAAGCTTTCTTT.

The chain carries TRBV6-1 and TRBJ1-6; D is ambiguous. V was shortened by 2 bases and J by 14 bases, with 13 bases between the two germline ends. CDR3 length: 13 residues. In germline, CDR1 is MNHNS, CDR2 SASEGT. The CDR3 bases are TGTGCCAGCAGTGAAATAGCGGGAGTGACCCTCCACTTT. Encoded protein: CASSEIAGVTLHF.

V is TRBV12-3 or TRBV12-4 and J is TRBJ2-7; 8 nucleotides agree with TRBD1. This CDR3 has 13 residues. The junction had 11 bases not matched to a gene; V was cut back by 5 bases and J by 11 bases. The CDR3 is CASSPSWDRPKYF. The CDR3 DNA reads TGTGCCAGCAGTCCCTCCTGGGACAGGCCAAAGTACTTC.

This clonotype was counted ten times or more. The V gene is TRBV12-5, the J gene TRBJ2-7, with TRBD1 matching 7 bases. The CDR3 covers 12 residues. Trimming at V came to 3 bases and at J to 12 bases, leaving 8 bases not matched to a gene. Germline CDR1 reads LGHNT; CDR2 reads FRNRAP. The CDR3, as DNA: TGTGCTAGTGGTTTATTCGGACAGGAGGTGTACTTC. It yields the protein CASGLFGQEVYF.